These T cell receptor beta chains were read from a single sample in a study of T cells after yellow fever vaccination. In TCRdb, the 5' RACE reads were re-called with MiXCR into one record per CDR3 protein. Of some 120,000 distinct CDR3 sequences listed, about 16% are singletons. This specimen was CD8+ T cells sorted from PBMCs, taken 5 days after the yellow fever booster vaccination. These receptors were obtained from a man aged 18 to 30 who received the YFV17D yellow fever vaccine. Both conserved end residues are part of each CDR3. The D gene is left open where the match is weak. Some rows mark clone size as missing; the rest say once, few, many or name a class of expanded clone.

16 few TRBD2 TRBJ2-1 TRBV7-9 TGTGCCAGCAGCTTAGGCCGGCTAGCGGATTACAATGAGCAGTTCTTC CASSLGRLADYNEQFF
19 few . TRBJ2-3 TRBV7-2 TGTGCCAGCAGCTTACCCGCCGGTAGTGCCTATTTACTCACAGATACGCAGTATTTT CASSLPAGSAYLLTDTQYF
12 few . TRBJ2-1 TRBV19 TGTGCCAGTAGTCCCCCGGGGGCTGAGCAGTTCTTC CASSPPGAEQFF
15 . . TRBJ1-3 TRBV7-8 TGTGCCAGCAGCTCCCGAGGCTCAGCTGGAAACACCATATATTTT CASSSRGSAGNTIYF
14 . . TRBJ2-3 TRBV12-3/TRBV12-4 TGTGCCAGCACCCTGGGCCCAGCAGGAGATACGCAGTATTTT CASTLGPAGDTQYF
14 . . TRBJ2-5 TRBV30 TGTGCCTGGACCCCTCTGGAGGGGCAAGAGACCCAGTACTTC CAWTPLEGQETQYF
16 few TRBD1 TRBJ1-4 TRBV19 TGTGCCAGTAGTGCCGGACAGGGGCCCATGGAGGAAAAACTGTTTTTT CASSAGQGPMEEKLFF
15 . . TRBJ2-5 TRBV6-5 TGTGCCAGCAGTTACTCGATTCAGGGCGGGGAGACCCAGTACTTC CASSYSIQGGETQYF
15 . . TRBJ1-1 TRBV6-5 TGTGCCAGCAGTTACGAGGGGTCCATGAACACTGAAGCTTTCTTT CASSYEGSMNTEAFF
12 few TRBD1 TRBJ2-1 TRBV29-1 TGCAGCGGGCAGGGGACAGGGAAGGAGCAGTTCTTC CSGQGTGKEQFF
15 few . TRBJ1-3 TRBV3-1 TGTGCCAGCAGCCAAGATCGGACAGTTGGAAACACCATATATTTT CASSQDRTVGNTIYF
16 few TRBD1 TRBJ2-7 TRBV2 TGTGCCAGCAGGAGGGACAGGGCTGGTCAAAACTACGAGCAGTACTTC CASRRDRAGQNYEQYF
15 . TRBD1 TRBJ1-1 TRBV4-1 TGCGCCACCCACGATACAGGGGGCGAAAGGACTGAAGCTTTCTTT CATHDTGGERTEAFF
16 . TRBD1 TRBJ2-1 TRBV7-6 TGTGCCAGCAGCTTAGCTAGACAGGGGGTAGGCAATGAGCAGTTCTTC CASSLARQGVGNEQFF
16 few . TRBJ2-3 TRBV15 TGTGCCACCAGCAGATCACTTCGTGGGTTCACAGATACGCAGTATTTT CATSRSLRGFTDTQYF
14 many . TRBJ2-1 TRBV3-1 TGTGCCAGCAGCCCGGCTAGCGACTACAATGAGCAGTTCTTC CASSPASDYNEQFF
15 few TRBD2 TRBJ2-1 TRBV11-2 TGTGCCAGCAGCTTAGACAGCGGGGGAGGCAATGAGCAGTTCTTC CASSLDSGGGNEQFF
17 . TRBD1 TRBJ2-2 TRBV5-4 TGTGCCAGCAGCTGGCTTGGACAGGGGGCGAACACCGGGGAGCTGTTTTTT CASSWLGQGANTGELFF
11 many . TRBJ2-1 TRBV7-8 TGTGCCAGCAGCCGCTACAATGAGCAGTTCTTC CASSRYNEQFF
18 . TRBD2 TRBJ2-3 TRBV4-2 TGTGCCAGCAGCCAAGATAAAACTAGCGGGGGGCCGGGAGATACGCAGTATTTT CASSQDKTSGGPGDTQYF
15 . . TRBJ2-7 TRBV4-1 TGCGCCAGCAGCCAAGTTCTTGGGGGGGGCCACGAGCAGTACTTC CASSQVLGGGHEQYF
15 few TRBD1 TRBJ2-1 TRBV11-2 TGTGCCAGCAGCCGAGGGACAGGGGGCAACAATGAGCAGTTCTTC CASSRGTGGNNEQFF
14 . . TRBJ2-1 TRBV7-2 TGTGCCAGCAGCTTCGGGGGGCAAGTGAATGAGCAGTTCTTC CASSFGGQVNEQFF
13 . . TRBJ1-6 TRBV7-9 TGTGCCAGCAGCTTAGAGCGGGGTCGACCCCTCCACTTT CASSLERGRPLHF
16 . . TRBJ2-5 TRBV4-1 TGCGCCAGCAGCCAAGGAAGCTTCTCGATCTTCGAGACCCAGTACTTC CASSQGSFSIFETQYF
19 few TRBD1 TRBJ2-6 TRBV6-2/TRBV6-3 TGTGCCAGCAGTCCCTGGACAGGCCCCCAGAGCTCTGGGGCCAACGTCCTGACTTTC CASSPWTGPQSSGANVLTF
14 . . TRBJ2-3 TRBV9 TGTGCCAGCAGCGTAGAGGGTTTGACAGATACGCAGTATTTT CASSVEGLTDTQYF
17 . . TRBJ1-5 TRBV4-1 TGCGCCAGCAGCCAACAATACCCCGGGTATAGCAATCAGCCCCAGCATTTT CASSQQYPGYSNQPQHF
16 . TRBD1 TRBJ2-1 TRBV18 TGTGCCAGCTCACCACCAACAGGGGAATTTTACAATGAGCAGTTCTTC CASSPPTGEFYNEQFF
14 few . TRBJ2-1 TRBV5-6 TGTGCCAGCAGCCCCGAGGACGCTTACAATGAGCAGTTCTTC CASSPEDAYNEQFF
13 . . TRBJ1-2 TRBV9 TGTGCCAGCAGGGACGGGCAGAACTTTCGCTACACCTTC CASRDGQNFRYTF
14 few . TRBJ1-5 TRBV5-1 TGCGCCAGCAGCCCTATGGGGCCTCATCAGCCCCAGCATTTT CASSPMGPHQPQHF
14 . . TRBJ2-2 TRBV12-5 TGTGCTAGTGGTTTGGACGCCACGAGGGGGGAGCTGTTTTTT CASGLDATRGELFF
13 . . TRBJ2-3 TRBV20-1 TGCAGTGCTAGAGATGGGAACACGGATACGCAGTATTTT CSARDGNTDTQYF
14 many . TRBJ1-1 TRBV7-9 TGTGCCAGCAGTTTAACAGGGTTAAACACTGAAGCTTTCTTT CASSLTGLNTEAFF
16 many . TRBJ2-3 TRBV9 TGTGCCAGCAGCGTCCAGCTAAACCCCCTAGGAGATACGCAGTATTTT CASSVQLNPLGDTQYF
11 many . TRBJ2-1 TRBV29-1 TGCTCCGGGGGAGATTACAATGAGCAGTTCTTC CSGGDYNEQFF
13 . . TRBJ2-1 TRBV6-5 TGTGCCAGCAAGGCAGGAAACTACAATGAGCAGTTCTTC CASKAGNYNEQFF
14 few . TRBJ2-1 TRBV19 TGTGCCAGTAGCAGACTTTCCGCAGACAATGAGCAGTTCTTC CASSRLSADNEQFF
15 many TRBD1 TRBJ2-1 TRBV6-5 TGTGCCAGCTCACTGGGACAGAGCTCCTACAATGAGCAGTTCTTC CASSLGQSSYNEQFF
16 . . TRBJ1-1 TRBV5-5 TGTGCCAGCAGCAACTGGGACTTATTGTCTTACGCTGAAGCTTTCTTT CASSNWDLLSYAEAFF
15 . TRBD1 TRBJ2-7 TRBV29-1 TGCAGCGTTGAAGATCGGGGGACAGGGGGCGACGAGCAGTACTTC CSVEDRGTGGDEQYF
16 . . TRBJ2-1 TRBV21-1 TGTGCCAGCAGCAAAAGACGGGAGAGGGCGTACAATGAGCAGTTCTTC CASSKRRERAYNEQFF
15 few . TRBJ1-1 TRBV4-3 TGCGCCAGCAGCCCGTGGGAGGGCATGAACACTGAAGCTTTCTTT CASSPWEGMNTEAFF
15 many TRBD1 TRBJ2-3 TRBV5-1 TGCGCCAGCAGTGCCTCAGGGGGTAGTGCAGATACGCAGTATTTT CASSASGGSADTQYF
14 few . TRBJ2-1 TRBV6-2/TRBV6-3 TGTGCCAGCAGTTTACAGGGTTCCTACAATGAGCAGTTCTTC CASSLQGSYNEQFF
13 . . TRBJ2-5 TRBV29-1 TGCAGCGTTGAAGGGGCAGGTCAAGAGACCCAGTACTTC CSVEGAGQETQYF
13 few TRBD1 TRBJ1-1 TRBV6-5 TGTGCCAGCAGCGACAGGGTGAACACTGAAGCTTTCTTT CASSDRVNTEAFF
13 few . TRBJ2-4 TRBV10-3 TGTGCCATCAGTGAGATGCCCGAAAACATTCAGTACTTC CAISEMPENIQYF
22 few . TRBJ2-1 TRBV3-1 TGTGCCAGCAGCCAGCCTTTCACCGGGACTTTAGTGGGTCGTATCGTTGCAACTGAGCAGTTCTTC CASSQPFTGTLVGRIVATEQFF
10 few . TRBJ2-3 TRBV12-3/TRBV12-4 TGTGCCAGCAGGGGGTTGGCGCAGTATTTT CASRGLAQYF
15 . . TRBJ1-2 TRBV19 TGTGCCAGTAGTTCCTCCCCCTTGGGACGTTATGGCTACACCTTC CASSSSPLGRYGYTF
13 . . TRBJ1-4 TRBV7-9 TGTGCCACCTCGACGGGCAATAATGAAAAACTGTTTTTT CATSTGNNEKLFF
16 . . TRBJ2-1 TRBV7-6 TGTGCCAGCAGCTGGAAAGTAGGGAGCTCCTACAATGAGCAGTTCTTC CASSWKVGSSYNEQFF
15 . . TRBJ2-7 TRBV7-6 TGTGCCAGCAGCTTAGGTCGGGGGATTACCTACGAGCAGTACTTC CASSLGRGITYEQYF